These 3 T cell receptor beta chains share one sample of origin, sequenced in a study of T cells of healthy individuals. TCRdb passed the 5' RACE reads through MiXCR, listing each CDR3 protein once. This sample has 45,000 to 60,000 distinct CDR3 sequences; 14% to 15% occur once, and the top ten carry 15% to 20%. These receptors came from a human donor in good health.

The rearrangement uses TRBV10-3 and TRBJ1-1; D is unresolved. Germline V gene data show CDR1 as ENHRY and CDR2 as SYGVKD. The V and J ends lost 0 bases and 1 base respectively, with 6 bases between them. This CDR3 region has 14 residues. CDR3 in amino acids: CAISESRRNTEAFF. CDR3 bases: TGTGCCATCAGTGAGTCGAGGAGGAACACTGAAGCTTTCTTT.

The chain combines TRBV25-1 with TRBJ2-5, with 10 bases identical to TRBD1. V trimming: 5 bases; J trimming: 4 bases; junction bases outside the gene matches: 7. The CDR3 consists of 15 residues. Germline lookup yields CDR1 MGHDK and CDR2 SYGVNS. The CDR3 DNA reads as TGTGCCAGCAGTCCCCAGGACAGGGGGAGAGAGACCCAGTACTTC. This sequence encodes CASSPQDRGRETQYF. The entire variable domain, with the rest obtained from reference TRBV25-1 and TRBJ2-5, is as follows: EADIYQTPRYLVIGTGKKITLECSQTMGHDKMYWYQQDPGMELHLIHYSYGVNSTEKGDLSSESTVSRIRTEHFPLTLESARPSHTSQYLCASSPQDRGRETQYFGPGTRLLVL.

The V call is TRBV25-1, the J call TRBJ2-5; perhaps TRBD1 as D (5 bases). Germline CDR1 reads MGHDK; CDR2 reads SYGVNS. V was shortened by 1 base and J by 4 bases, with 7 bases between the two germline ends. This CDR3 comprises 13 residues. The CDR3 spells CASSEWGRETQYF. The DNA for the CDR3 is TGTGCCAGCAGTGAATGGGGCAGAGAGACCCAGTACTTC.